A selection of T cell receptor beta chains follows, all from one sample in a study of patients and donors after allogeneic stem cell transplantation. Each CDR3 protein is one row after TCRdb ran MiXCR on the RT-PCR reads. The profile covers hundreds of thousands of distinct CDR3 sequences, with 12% to 15% appearing a single time and 9.5% to 13% taken by the ten largest. Material for sequencing was blood, either unsorted or a sorted T cell fraction (not recorded which). Receptor source: a human donor who was either an allogeneic HSCT recipient or a stem cell or donor lymphocyte infusion donor (not recorded which). It is not recorded whose cells these are; they may come from a transplant donor. The conserved cysteine and the conserved F or W are not part of the CDR3 here.

CDR3 protein | J gene | V gene
ASSQGTALTQY | TRBJ2-3 | TRBV3-1
ASSRGRDRGGYEQY | TRBJ2-7 | TRBV3-1
SAALAGFRETQY | TRBJ2-5 | TRBV20-1
ASSQLLGVGNQPQH | TRBJ1-5 | TRBV4-3
AISEGSLAVLEHPF | TRBJ2-1 | TRBV10-3
SAGSYEQY | TRBJ2-7 | TRBV20-1
ASSRSGANAGELF | TRBJ2-2 | TRBV7-2
ASSRPGQADNEKLF | TRBJ1-4 | TRBV4-2
SASSGGPGETQY | TRBJ2-5 | TRBV20-1
ASSFSWTAVSEQY | TRBJ2-7 | TRBV7-2
ASSSTAQDNSPLH | TRBJ1-6 | TRBV18
ASINTVLEAF | TRBJ1-1 | TRBV6-5
ASAGGVTDTQY | TRBJ2-3 | TRBV19
ASTRTGDGSPLH | TRBJ1-6 | TRBV10-2
ASSLAGGRNQPQH | TRBJ1-5 | TRBV12-3/TRBV12-4